A single sample is the source of the 19 T cell receptor beta chains below, sequenced in a study of spatial heterogeneity in lung cancer. TCRdb re-called the 5' RACE reads with MiXCR, one entry per CDR3 protein. This sample has around 20,000 distinct CDR3 sequences, with approximately 3% found just once. Time point indicated: sample taken at primary tumor resection. Study results and caveats: Tumors with more nonsynonymous mutations had more expanded intratumoral alpha and beta TCRs.

These TCRs' antigens remain unknown. This material consisted of lung tumor tissue, taken at surgery. The receptors originated from a male donor with early-stage non-small cell lung cancer.

This clonotype was observed at least ten times. CDR3 in DNA: TGTGCCAGCAGCTACGGACTGAGCGCAGCCGGGGAGCTGTTTTTT. Translating gives CASSYGLSAAGELFF. The V gene is TRBV5-6, the J gene TRBJ2-2, with D perhaps TRBD2 (5 bases). CDR1 and CDR2 from the germline V gene are SGHDT and YYEEEE. There are 15 residues in the CDR3. V dropped 3 bases and J dropped 6 bases, with 15 bases sitting between them.

The table lists this clonotype with many counts. V and J are TRBV12-3 or TRBV12-4 and TRBJ1-4, with D possibly TRBD1 on 5 matching bases. This CDR3 is 16 amino acids long. With 0 bases removed from V and 4 bases from J, the gap between germline ends came to 12 bases. In DNA, the CDR3 is TGTGCCAGCAGTTTAGCGGCGACAGCCTTTAATGAAAAACTGTTTTTT. As protein: CASSLAATAFNEKLFF.

This clonotype was detected many times. The V and J genes are TRBV6-6 and TRBJ2-3, with D uncertain. V was pared by 4 bases and J by 4 bases, with 12 bases between. The CDR3 has 14 amino acids. Per germline, CDR1 MNHNY and CDR2 SVGAGI (reference sequence). In nucleotides, the CDR3 is TGTGCCAGCAGTTTGGCGGAGCTGGCAGATACGCAGTATTTT. Its translation: CASSLAELADTQYF.

This clonotype was picked up many times. This chain uses TRBV20-1 with TRBJ2-3; perhaps TRBD1 as D (5 bases). The germline V and J ends were trimmed by 3 bases and 2 bases, with 12 bases remaining between them. The germline V gene has CDR1 DFQATT and CDR2 SNEGSKA (reference sequence). The CDR3 covers 14 residues. The CDR3 protein is CSARGSDTTDTQYF. CDR3 in DNA: TGCAGTGCTAGGGGCTCGGACACCACAGATACGCAGTATTTT.

This clonotype was counted at least ten times. V and J are TRBV5-8 and TRBJ2-3; 12 bases are shared with TRBD2. V shed 5 bases, J shed 5 bases, and the junction held 6 bases outside the gene matches. The CDR3 extends over 15 amino acids. CDR1 and CDR2 (germline): SGHTS, YDEGEE. The CDR3 protein is CASSPGLAGRDTQYF. The CDR3 nucleotides are TGTGCCAGCAGTCCCGGACTAGCGGGACGAGATACGCAGTATTTT.

This clonotype was counted ten times or more. This sequence joins TRBV29-1 and TRBJ2-2; unclear D gene. With 3 bases removed from V and 0 bases from J, the gap between germline ends came to 5 bases. The CDR3 totals 13 residues. Germline CDR1 SQVTM, CDR2 ANQGSEA. CDR3: CSVDRTNTGELFF. CDR3 sequence (DNA): TGCAGCGTTGATAGAACGAACACCGGGGAGCTGTTTTTT.

This clonotype was seen repeatedly, ten times or more. V is TRBV6-6 and J is TRBJ1-5; possibly TRBD1 for D (5 bases). Germline V gene data show CDR1 as MNHNY and CDR2 as SVGAGI (reference sequence). This CDR3 spans 15 amino acids. V was pared by 7 bases and J by 4 bases, with 17 bases between. The CDR3 reads CASKLETEHNQPQHF. The DNA of the CDR3 is TGTGCCAGCAAATTGGAGACAGAGCATAATCAGCCCCAGCATTTT.

This clonotype has at least ten counts. V is TRBV5-1 and J is TRBJ2-2, with 10 bases fitting TRBD2. There are 15 residues in the CDR3. The V gene's germline CDR1 is SGHRS and CDR2 YFSETQ. Unmatched junction bases numbered 5, after V lost 4 bases and J lost 5 bases. The CDR3 reads CASSLAGDGTGELFF. CDR3 in DNA: TGCGCCAGCAGCCTAGCGGGAGATGGGACCGGGGAGCTGTTTTTT.

This clonotype was recorded many times. The chain is built from TRBV10-3 and TRBJ1-5; TRBD1 agrees at 10 bases. Germline loops: CDR1 ENHRY, CDR2 SYGVKD. The ends lost 6 bases at V and 5 bases at J; junction bases unmatched: 4. The CDR3 loop spans 14 amino acids. CDR3 nucleotide sequence: TGTGCCATCAGGGGGACAGGGGAGGATCAGCCCCAGCATTTT. Its translation is CAIRGTGEDQPQHF.

The table lists this clonotype with many counts. V is TRBV28 and J is TRBJ1-5; TRBD1 agrees at 7 bases. Germline V lookup: CDR1 MDHEN, CDR2 SYDVKM. Losses at the gene ends were 2 bases for V and 6 bases for J; bases not matched to a gene: 7. This CDR3 contains 15 residues. CDR3 region: CASSLESGGSQPQHF. The DNA for the CDR3 is TGTGCCAGCAGTTTAGAGTCAGGGGGATCTCAGCCCCAGCATTTT.

The table lists this clonotype with many counts. The V gene is TRBV10-2, the J gene TRBJ2-5; 11 bases line up with TRBD1. The CDR3 has 16 residues. The J segment lost 5 bases and the V segment lost 3 bases, leaving 8 bases of the junction unmatched. CDR1 and CDR2 (germline): WSHSY, SAAADI. CDR3 nucleotides: TGCGCCAGCAGTGACCTTGGACAGGGGGCTTGGGAGACCCAGTACTTC. This translates into CASSDLGQGAWETQYF.

This clonotype was seen at least ten times. The chain carries TRBV12-3 or TRBV12-4 and TRBJ2-3; 8 positions agree with TRBD2. With V trimmed by 5 bases and J by 0 bases, 4 bases remained unmatched. The CDR3 covers 15 residues. The CDR3 region has the DNA TGTGCCAGCAGTCCACTAGCGGAGAGCACAGATACGCAGTATTTT. Translated, it gives CASSPLAESTDTQYF.

This clonotype appeared many times. J is TRBJ1-4 and V is TRBV12-3 or TRBV12-4; TRBD1 is a possible D gene (6 bases). The CDR3 spans 15 residues. Trimming stripped 3 bases from V and 7 bases from J, with 15 bases between. CDR3: CASSFLQGRFEKLFF. The DNA of the CDR3 is TGTGCCAGCAGTTTCCTACAGGGAAGGTTTGAAAAACTGTTTTTT.

In its sample, this clonotype was seen many times. The gene calls are TRBV20-1 and TRBJ2-5, with a weak D call TRBD2 (7 bases). The length of the CDR3 is 15 residues. CDR1 and CDR2 (germline): DFQATT, SNEGSKA (reference sequence). With 0 bases removed from V and 2 bases from J, the gap between germline ends came to 13 bases. The CDR3 region has the DNA TGCAGTGCTAGAGATGGGGCGGGGGCACAAGAGACCCAGTACTTC. Protein sequence: CSARDGAGAQETQYF.

Ten or more counts support this clonotype. This chain joins TRBV10-3 and TRBJ1-3; D gene uncertain. The CDR3 sequence is 15 residues long. Germline V gene data show CDR1 as ENHRY and CDR2 as SYGVKD. V lost 9 bases and J lost 0, with 15 bases in between. CDR3 nucleotide sequence: TGTGCCATGATCGGACCTGTCGGCTCTGGAAACACCATATATTTT. It encodes CAMIGPVGSGNTIYF.

This clonotype showed up just a few times. The chain combines TRBV6-2 or TRBV6-3 with TRBJ2-3; 7 positions agree with TRBD2. CDR1 is MNHEY and CDR2 is SVGEGT in the germline V gene. The CDR3 loop spans 16 amino acids. J was trimmed by 3 bases and V by 6 bases; bases with no gene match: 12. The DNA for the CDR3 is TGTGCCAGCAGCCCGGATCGGGAGGATTGGACAGATACGCAGTATTTT. Protein product: CASSPDREDWTDTQYF.

In its sample, this clonotype was seen many times. This chain joins TRBV27 and TRBJ2-3; 13 nucleotides align to TRBD2. Per germline, CDR1 MNHEY and CDR2 SMNVEV (reference sequence). The V and J ends lost 4 bases and 1 base, in that order; junction bases with no gene match: 8. This CDR3 spans 18 amino acids. The CDR3 is CASSSPRLAGGGTDTQYF. In nucleotides, the CDR3 is TGTGCCAGCAGTTCCCCAAGACTAGCGGGAGGCGGCACAGATACGCAGTATTTT.

At least ten counts were recorded for this clonotype. V usage is TRBV7-3 and J usage is TRBJ2-1; D gene unclear. With 1 base removed from V and 4 bases from J, the gap between germline ends came to 5 bases. Germline V gene data show CDR1 as SGHTA and CDR2 as FQGTGA. The CDR3 sequence is 13 residues long. The CDR3 nucleotides are TGTGCCAGCAGCTTAAACAGATACAATGAGCAGTTCTTC. Amino acids: CASSLNRYNEQFF.

This clonotype was seen many times. The chain has TRBV27 and TRBJ2-1; 8 bases fit TRBD1. V lost 3 bases to trimming and J lost 10 bases; unmatched junction nucleotides: 8. Germline loops: CDR1 MNHEY, CDR2 SMNVEV (reference sequence). This CDR3 has 14 amino acids. CDR3 DNA sequence: TGTGCCAGCAGTTTCAGGGGGCTCGCTATGGAGCAGTTCTTC. Encoded protein: CASSFRGLAMEQFF.